A single sample gave rise to the 26 T cell receptor beta chains below, sequenced in a study of blood T cell repertoires in COVID-19. TCRdb's table, derived via immunoSEQ multiplex PCR, lists solely in-frame clones and lacks some. The sample gives roughly 250,000 clones, around 81% of which show up once; under 3% is in the top ten. Sample: peripheral blood. The receptor set was obtained from a woman aged 55-70 years with active or convalescent COVID-19.

The sample holds a few counts of this clone. The CDR3 reads CASSLGTEHYGYTF. The CDR3, as DNA: TGTGCCAGCAGCTTGGGGACAGAGCACTATGGCTACACCTTC. The genes are TRBV5-4 and TRBJ1-2; tentatively, D is TRBD1 (6 bases). V lost 0 bases and J lost 3, with 9 bases in between. Germline loops: CDR1 SGHNT, CDR2 YYREEE (reference sequence). The CDR3 loop spans 14 amino acids.

The chain couples TRBV24-1 to TRBJ2-3, with 8 bases that match TRBD1. From germline, CDR1 is KGHDR and CDR2 SFDVKD. V was pared by 7 bases and J by 6 bases, with 5 bases of the junction left unmatched. This CDR3 comprises 13 residues. CDR3 region: CATRQGAFDTQYF. DNA of the CDR3: TGTGCCACCAGGCAGGGGGCTTTCGATACGCAGTATTTT.

CDR3 nucleotide sequence: TGTGCCAGCAGCGCTGGCCAGTATAATTCACCCCTCCACTTT. It translates to CASSAGQYNSPLHF. The V call is TRBV7-9, the J call TRBJ1-6; no reliable D call. V lost 5 bases to trimming and J lost 4 bases, with 9 bases between them. Germline assignment: CDR1 SEHNR and CDR2 FQNEAQ (reference sequence). The CDR3 length is 14 residues.

The V and J genes are TRBV24-1 and TRBJ2-1, with D possibly matching TRBD1 (5 bases). CDR3 length: 13 amino acids. V was pared by 3 bases and J by 10 bases, with 12 bases between. CDR1 KGHDR and CDR2 SFDVKD come from the germline V gene. This chain's CDR3 is CATSDPTGREQFF. CDR3 nucleotide sequence: TGTGCCACCAGTGATCCTACAGGTCGAGAGCAGTTCTTC.

This rearrangement joins TRBV9 to TRBJ2-1; D is undetermined. Germline V gives CDR1 SGDLS, CDR2 YYNGEE. This CDR3 region has 17 residues. Trimming cost V 0 bases and J 7 bases, with 20 bases left between them. DNA for the CDR3: TGTGCCAGCAGCGTAGCTTATCTAGGAGAAGTTTTGAATGAGCAGTTCTTC. Translating gives CASSVAYLGEVLNEQFF.

The chain is built from TRBV19 and TRBJ1-5; 9 bases match TRBD1. The V gene end was trimmed by 3 bases and the J gene end by 5 bases; junction bases not matched to a gene: 5. This CDR3 has 15 residues. Germline loops: CDR1 LNHDA, CDR2 SQIVND (reference sequence). The CDR3 DNA follows: TGTGCCAGTAGTATCAGGGGACAGGGTTATCAGCCCCAGCATTTT. Residues: CASSIRGQGYQPQHF.

Many counts were recorded for this clone. This chain joins TRBV4-2 and TRBJ1-2; D uncertain. This CDR3 region has 17 residues. Trimming shortened V by 2 bases and J by 3 bases, and 19 bases separated the two germline ends. The germline CDR1 and CDR2 sequences are LGHNA and YNFKEQ. CDR3 DNA: TGTGCCAGCAGCCAATCTATCGGGGAGGGAATTTACTATGGCTACACCTTC. Translation: CASSQSIGEGIYYGYTF.

This chain uses TRBV28 with TRBJ1-1, with a possible D match to TRBD1 (6 bases). V was clipped by 4 bases and J by 9 bases, with 12 bases between them. The CDR3 has 12 amino acids. Germline V gene lookup returns CDR1 MDHEN and CDR2 SYDVKM. The CDR3 protein is CASSSSTGKAFF. CDR3 nucleotides: TGTGCCAGCAGTTCCTCGACAGGTAAAGCTTTCTTT.

This sequence joins TRBV5-1 and TRBJ1-4, with D possibly matching TRBD1 (6 bases). CDR3 length equals 15 residues. In germline, CDR1 is SGHRS, CDR2 YFSETQ. The V end lost 0 bases, the J end lost 7 bases, and 13 bases lay between the germline ends. CDR3 DNA sequence: TGCGCCAGCAGCTTGGGAGGACAGTCGAGTGAAAAACTGTTTTTT. Its protein is CASSLGGQSSEKLFF.

In this sample, this clone turned up once. V usage is TRBV2 and J usage is TRBJ2-1, with D perhaps TRBD2 (6 bases). This CDR3 has 14 residues. V lost 8 bases and J lost 0, with 11 bases in between. Germline CDR1 reads SNHLY; CDR2 reads FYNNEI. CDR3 nucleotides: TGTGCCAGCCTAAGCGGGTCCTCCTACAATGAGCAGTTCTTC. Translation gives CASLSGSSYNEQFF.

V usage is TRBV15 and J usage is TRBJ1-6; D is uncertain. This CDR3 has 18 amino acids. Trimming left V 5 bases short and J 0 bases short, with 17 bases between. CDR1 LNHNV and CDR2 YYDKDF come from the germline V gene (reference sequence). The CDR3 DNA sequence: TGTGCCACCAGCGAGAGATCACCTGGGAGCTCCTATAATTCACCCCTCCACTTT. Its protein product is CATSERSPGSSYNSPLHF.

V and J are TRBV6-6 and TRBJ1-6, with 9 positions matching TRBD1. CDR1 MNHNY and CDR2 SVGAGI come from the germline V gene (reference sequence). The V and J ends lost 9 bases and 7 bases, in that order; junction bases with no gene match: 10. The CDR3 is 15 amino acids. CDR3: CASEPQGAGNSPLHF. The CDR3 region has the DNA TGTGCCAGTGAACCACAGGGGGCCGGGAATTCACCCCTCCACTTT.

A word on this clone: Other DNA sequences from this sample encode an identical CDR3 as well. The rearrangement links TRBV6-5 to TRBJ2-2; 8 bases align to TRBD1. The germline V gene has CDR1 MNHEY and CDR2 SVGAGI. CDR3 size: 14 residues. With V trimmed by 6 bases and J by 5 bases, 5 bases remained unmatched. CDR3 sequence (DNA): TGTGCCAGCAGGGATTACAGGGGGACCGGGGAGCTGTTTTTT. This translates into CASRDYRGTGELFF.

A few counts support this clone. Its ends do not fully match the called genes, so a read error is possible. The chain uses TRBV19 and TRBJ2-4; 15 bases are shared with TRBD2. The CDR3 loop spans 16 amino acids. Germline lookup yields CDR1 LNHDA and CDR2 SQIVND (reference sequence). This chain's CDR3 is CASSPRTSGGAGPLDF. The DNA of the CDR3 is TGTGCCAGTAGTCCGCGGACTAGCGGGGGGGCCGGTCCATTGGACTTC.

The rearrangement uses TRBV5-4 and TRBJ1-1; D is ambiguous. The V gene lost 4 bases and the J gene lost 6 bases, with 10 bases spanning the gap. The CDR3 consists of 12 residues. Per germline, CDR1 SGHNT and CDR2 YYREEE (reference sequence). The CDR3 nucleotides read TGTGCCAGCAGCCTCCTTAGTTCTGAAGCTTTCTTT. Protein: CASSLLSSEAFF.

The chain has TRBV2 and TRBJ2-3, with D unclear. The ends were cut back, 8 bases at V and 0 bases at J, with 18 bases in the middle. This CDR3 has 16 residues. Germline V gene data show CDR1 as SNHLY and CDR2 as FYNNEI. The CDR3 is CASWASLRPSTDTQYF. In DNA form, the CDR3 reads TGTGCCAGCTGGGCCAGCTTGCGACCTAGCACAGATACGCAGTATTTT.

The genes are TRBV7-9 and TRBJ1-1; TRBD1 matches at 10 bases. The CDR3 is made up of 16 amino acids. V lost 5 bases to trimming and J lost 1 base; unmatched junction nucleotides: 7. Germline loops: CDR1 SEHNR, CDR2 FQNEAQ (reference sequence). CDR3 nucleotide sequence: TGTGCCAGCAGCCCACGACAGGGGGCGCAGAACACTGAAGCTTTCTTT. This translates into CASSPRQGAQNTEAFF.

The V gene is TRBV27, the J gene TRBJ2-5; perhaps TRBD1 as D (6 bases). Germline loops: CDR1 MNHEY, CDR2 SMNVEV (reference sequence). CDR3 size: 16 residues. V was cut by 5 bases and J by 6 bases, with 22 bases left in between. The CDR3 reads CASSTYYRGQGKTQYF. The CDR3, as DNA: TGTGCCAGCAGTACCTACTACCGGGGCCAGGGGAAGACCCAGTACTTC.

This rearrangement joins TRBV4-2 to TRBJ1-2; 9 bases match TRBD1. In germline, CDR1 is LGHNA, CDR2 YNFKEQ. The CDR3 runs to 13 residues. The V gene end was trimmed by 3 bases and the J gene end by 8 bases; junction bases not matched to a gene: 4. This CDR3 is CASSHWTGDGYTF. DNA of the CDR3: TGTGCCAGCAGCCATTGGACAGGGGACGGCTACACCTTC.

J is TRBJ1-3 and V is TRBV7-2, with D hard to call. The germline CDR1 and CDR2 sequences are SGHTA and FQGNSA. The germline V and J ends were trimmed by 4 bases and 3 bases, with 13 bases remaining between them. This CDR3 has 15 residues. CDR3 residues: CASSSGEGIGNTIYF. In DNA form, the CDR3 reads TGTGCCAGCAGCTCCGGGGAGGGTATTGGAAACACCATATATTTT.

The genes are TRBV5-1 and TRBJ2-5; the D gene is possibly TRBD1 (5 bases). V was pared by 2 bases and J by 2 bases, with 10 bases between. This CDR3 has 14 residues. Per the germline V gene, CDR1 is SGHRS and CDR2 is YFSETQ. CDR3: CASSFDSRQETQYF. CDR3 sequence (DNA): TGCGCCAGCAGCTTCGACAGTCGTCAAGAGACCCAGTACTTC.

This clone was seen only once. Written as DNA, the CDR3 is TGTGCCAGCAGTCCCAGGTCGGCCTTGAACACTGAAGCTTTCTTT. Translation: CASSPRSALNTEAFF. This chain connects TRBV16 to TRBJ1-1, with D unresolved. Germline CDR1 reads KGHSY; CDR2 reads FQNENV. The CDR3 has 15 amino acids. V shed 6 bases and J shed 0 bases, with 14 bases lying between them.

V usage is TRBV30 and J usage is TRBJ2-5, with 16 bases identical to TRBD2. The junction had 12 bases not matched to a gene; V was cut back by 5 bases and J by 0 bases. The CDR3 runs 19 residues. Germline-derived CDR1 and CDR2 are GTSNPN and SVGIG (reference sequence). The CDR3 here is CAWDLGGTSGGVYQETQYF. The DNA for the CDR3 is TGTGCCTGGGACCTTGGAGGGACTAGCGGGGGGGTTTACCAAGAGACCCAGTACTTC.

This chain joins TRBV3-1 (or the pseudogene TRBV3-2) and TRBJ1-5; D is ambiguous. The V and J ends lost 4 bases and 2 bases respectively, with 18 bases between them. CDR3 length: 17 residues. CDR1 and CDR2 (germline): LGHDT, YNNKEL (reference sequence). The CDR3: CASSPWLGGHGNQPQHF. The CDR3 nucleotides are TGTGCCAGCAGCCCCTGGTTAGGAGGTCATGGCAATCAGCCCCAGCATTTT.

The chain uses TRBV4-3 and TRBJ2-7, with TRBD1 matching 8 bases. Trimming took 0 bases from V and 6 from J; bases not matched to a gene: 7. This CDR3 contains 15 residues. Germline CDR1 reads LGHNA; CDR2 reads YSLEER. CDR3 region: CASSQDPGGEGEQYF. In DNA form, the CDR3 reads TGCGCCAGCAGCCAAGACCCAGGGGGCGAAGGCGAGCAGTACTTC.

This sequence joins TRBV3-1 (or the pseudogene TRBV3-2) and TRBJ1-2; 8 bases match TRBD1. V shed 5 bases and J 3 bases; nucleotides not matched to a gene: 8. This CDR3 is built from 15 residues. CDR1 LGHDT and CDR2 YNNKEL come from the germline V gene (reference sequence). As DNA, the CDR3 is TGTGCCAGCAGCACTCAGGCAGGGGGCTACTATGGCTACACCTTC. Translated: CASSTQAGGYYGYTF.